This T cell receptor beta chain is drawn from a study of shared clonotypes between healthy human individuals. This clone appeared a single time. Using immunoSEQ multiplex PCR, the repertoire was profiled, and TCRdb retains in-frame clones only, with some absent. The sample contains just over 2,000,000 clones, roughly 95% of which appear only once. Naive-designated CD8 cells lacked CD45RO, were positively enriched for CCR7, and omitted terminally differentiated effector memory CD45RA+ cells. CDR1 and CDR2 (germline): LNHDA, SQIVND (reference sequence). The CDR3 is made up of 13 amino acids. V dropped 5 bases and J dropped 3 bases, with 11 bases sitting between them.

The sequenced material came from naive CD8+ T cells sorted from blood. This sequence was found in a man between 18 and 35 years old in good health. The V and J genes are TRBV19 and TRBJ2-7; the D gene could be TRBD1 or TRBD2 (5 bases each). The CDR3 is CASSYRDGYEQYF. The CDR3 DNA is TGTGCCAGTAGTTACCGGGACGGCTACGAGCAGTACTTC.